This TCR beta chain was recovered during a study of cytomegalovirus exposure and HLA in healthy donors. PCR primers comprised 60 Vbeta and 13 Jbeta primers. TCRdb's copy holds only in-frame clones and misses some; the assay was immunoSEQ multiplex PCR. The top ten clones hold roughly 0.99% of a sample with fewer than 200,000 clones, around 86% of them seen once. To note about this clone: Its antigen is not known.

V trimming: 1 base; J trimming: 7 bases; junction bases outside the gene matches: 8. The CDR3 sequence is 16 residues long. Germline lookup yields CDR1 KGHSH and CDR2 LQKENI. Study conclusions and caveats: 87-base-pair reads could not separate some V segments, including TRBV6-2 and TRBV6-3. Per a later analysis, 18,000 or so TCR beta sequences showed association with HLA alleles at 0.05 false discovery rate.

The rearrangement uses TRBV18 and TRBJ2-2; 8 nucleotides align to TRBD2. The sequenced sample consisted of PBMCs. The sequence derives from a girl aged 2 to 9 in good health and CMV-seropositive. For the CDR3, the DNA is TGTGCCAGCTCACCACTTCTGCCGGGAGGGGTCGGGGAGCTGTTTTTT. Translating gives CASSPLLPGGVGELFF.